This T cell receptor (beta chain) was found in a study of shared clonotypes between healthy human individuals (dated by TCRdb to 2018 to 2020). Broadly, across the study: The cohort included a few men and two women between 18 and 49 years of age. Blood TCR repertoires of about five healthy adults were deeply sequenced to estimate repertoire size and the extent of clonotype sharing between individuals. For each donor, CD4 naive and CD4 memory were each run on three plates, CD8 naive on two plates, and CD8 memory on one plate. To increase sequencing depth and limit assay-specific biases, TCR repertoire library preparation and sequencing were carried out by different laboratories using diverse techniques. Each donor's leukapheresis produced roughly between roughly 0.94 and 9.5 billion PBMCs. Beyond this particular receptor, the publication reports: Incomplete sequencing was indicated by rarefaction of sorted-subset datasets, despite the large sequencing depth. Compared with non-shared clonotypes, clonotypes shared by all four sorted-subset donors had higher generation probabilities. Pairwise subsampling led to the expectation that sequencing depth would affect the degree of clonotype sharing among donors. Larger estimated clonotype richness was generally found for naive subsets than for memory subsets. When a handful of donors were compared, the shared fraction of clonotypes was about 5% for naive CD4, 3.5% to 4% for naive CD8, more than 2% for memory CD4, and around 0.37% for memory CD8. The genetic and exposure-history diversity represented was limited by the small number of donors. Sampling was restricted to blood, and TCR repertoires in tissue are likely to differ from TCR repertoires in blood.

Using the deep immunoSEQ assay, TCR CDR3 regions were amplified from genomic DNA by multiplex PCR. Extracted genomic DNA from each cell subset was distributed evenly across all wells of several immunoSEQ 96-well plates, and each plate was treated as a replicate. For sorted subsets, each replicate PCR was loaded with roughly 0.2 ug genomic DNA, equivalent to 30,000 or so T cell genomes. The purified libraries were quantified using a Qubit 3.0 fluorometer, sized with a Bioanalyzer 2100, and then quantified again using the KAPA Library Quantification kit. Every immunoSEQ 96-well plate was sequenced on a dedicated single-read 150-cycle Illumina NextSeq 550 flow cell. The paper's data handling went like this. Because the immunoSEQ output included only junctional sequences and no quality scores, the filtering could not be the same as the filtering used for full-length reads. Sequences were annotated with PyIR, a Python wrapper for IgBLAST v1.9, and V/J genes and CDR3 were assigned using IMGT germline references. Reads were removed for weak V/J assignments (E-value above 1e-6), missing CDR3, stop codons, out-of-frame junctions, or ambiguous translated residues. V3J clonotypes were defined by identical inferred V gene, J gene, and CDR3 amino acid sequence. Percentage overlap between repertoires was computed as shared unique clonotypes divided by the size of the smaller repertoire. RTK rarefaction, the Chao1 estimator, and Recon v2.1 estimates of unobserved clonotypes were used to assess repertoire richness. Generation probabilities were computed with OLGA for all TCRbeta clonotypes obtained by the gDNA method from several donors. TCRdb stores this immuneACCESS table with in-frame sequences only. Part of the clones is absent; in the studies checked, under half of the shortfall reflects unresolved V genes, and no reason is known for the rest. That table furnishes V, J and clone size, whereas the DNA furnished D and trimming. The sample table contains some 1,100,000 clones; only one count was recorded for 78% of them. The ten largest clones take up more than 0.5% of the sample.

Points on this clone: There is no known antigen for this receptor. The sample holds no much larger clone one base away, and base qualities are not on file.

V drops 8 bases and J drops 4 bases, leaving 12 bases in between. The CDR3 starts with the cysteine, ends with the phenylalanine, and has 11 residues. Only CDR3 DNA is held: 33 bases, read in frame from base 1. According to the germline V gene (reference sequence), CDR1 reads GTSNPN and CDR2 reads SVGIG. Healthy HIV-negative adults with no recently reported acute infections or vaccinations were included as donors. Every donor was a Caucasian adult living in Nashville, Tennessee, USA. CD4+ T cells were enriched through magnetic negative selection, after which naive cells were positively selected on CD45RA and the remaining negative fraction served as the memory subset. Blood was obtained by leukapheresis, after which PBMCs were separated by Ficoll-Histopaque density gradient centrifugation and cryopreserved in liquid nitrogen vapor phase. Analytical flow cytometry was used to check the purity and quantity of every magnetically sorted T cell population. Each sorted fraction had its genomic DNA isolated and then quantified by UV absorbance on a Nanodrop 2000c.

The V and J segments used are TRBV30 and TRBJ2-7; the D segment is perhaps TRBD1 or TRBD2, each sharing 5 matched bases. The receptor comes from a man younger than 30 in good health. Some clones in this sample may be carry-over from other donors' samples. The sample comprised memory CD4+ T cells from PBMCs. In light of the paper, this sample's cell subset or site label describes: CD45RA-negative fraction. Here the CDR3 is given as CALGWGYEQYF. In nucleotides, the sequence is TGTGCCCTTGGCTGGGGGTACGAGCAGTACTTC.